In its sample, the clone carrying this TCR beta chain was seen once. Its specificity is not known. The germline gives CDR1 SGHRS, CDR2 YFSETQ. There are 16 residues in the CDR3. V was trimmed by 3 bases and J by 2 bases, leaving 15 bases between them. The sample is drawn from a study of cytomegalovirus exposure and HLA in healthy donors. Background on the study: Earlier work reported approximately 110 million unique TCR beta sequences from about 170 million T cells. Study outcomes and limitations: Roughly uniform sequencing depth across donors was assumed, possibly incorrectly.

The PCR contained 60 Vbeta and 13 Jbeta primers. Here immunoSEQ multiplex PCR was the method, and the copy in TCRdb shows in-frame clones only, minus some. The sample has about 140,000 clones, 65% to 80% seen once; the top ten hold over 3%. The chain joins TRBV5-1 to TRBJ2-1, with D perhaps matching TRBD1 (5 bases). Sequencing used PBMCs. The receptor was isolated from a male donor in good health and CMV-seronegative. CDR3 amino acids: CASSYLTTATYNEQFF. CDR3 DNA: TGCGCCAGCAGCTACCTTACGACAGCCACCTACAATGAGCAGTTCTTC.